This T cell receptor beta chain originates from a study of blood T cell repertoires in COVID-19. Study-wide context: The United States, Italy and Spain were the sources of the acute and convalescent COVID-19 samples.

Participant ages covered about 18 to 89 years across some 25 US areas. Participants reported their clinical history, and cohort assignment relied on those reports. Generated by immunoSEQ multiplex PCR, the TCRdb table keeps only in-frame clones and is missing some. The repertoire includes 150,000 or so clones, roughly 84% of them detected once, and roughly 4.9% sits in the top ten. The CDR3 sequence is 14 residues long. CDR1 is SEHNR and CDR2 is FQNEAQ in the germline V gene (reference sequence). The V and J ends lost 5 bases and 5 bases respectively, with 15 bases between them. The chain couples TRBV7-9 to TRBJ1-2; TRBD1 might be the D (5 bases). This TCR was sampled from a man between 65 and 85 years old who had been exposed to COVID-19. Sequenced input: PBMCs or T cells enriched from blood (not recorded which). Here the CDR3 DNA reads TGTGCCAGCAGCCCAGGGAGGGCAGGGTATGGCTACACCTTC. Its protein product is CASSPGRAGYGYTF.